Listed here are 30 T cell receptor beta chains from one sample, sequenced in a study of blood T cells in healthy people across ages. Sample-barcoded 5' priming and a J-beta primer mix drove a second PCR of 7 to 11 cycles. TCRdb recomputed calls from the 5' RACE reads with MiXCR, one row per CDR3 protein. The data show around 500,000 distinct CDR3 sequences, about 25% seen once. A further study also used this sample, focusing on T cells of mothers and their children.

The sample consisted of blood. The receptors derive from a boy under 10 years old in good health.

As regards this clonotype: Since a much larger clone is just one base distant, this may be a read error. CDR3 nucleotides: TGTGCCACCAGTGGCCACAGTGGAAGCTCCTACGAGCAGTACTTC. It codes for CATSGHSGSSYEQYF. The V call is TRBV10-3, the J call TRBJ2-7; D remains ambiguous. There are 15 residues in the CDR3. Germline lookup yields CDR1 ENHRY and CDR2 SYGVKD.

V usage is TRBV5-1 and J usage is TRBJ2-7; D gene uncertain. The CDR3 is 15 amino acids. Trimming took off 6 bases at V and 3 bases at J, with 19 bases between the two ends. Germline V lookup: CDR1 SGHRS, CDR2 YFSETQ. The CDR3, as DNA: TGCGCCAGCACCTCGGATCCGGGTGCGCTCTACGAGCAGTACTTC. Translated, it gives CASTSDPGALYEQYF. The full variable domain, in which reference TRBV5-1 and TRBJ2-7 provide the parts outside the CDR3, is KAGVTQTPRYLIKTRGQQVTLSCSPISGHRSVSWYQQTPGQGLQFLFEYFSETQRNKGNFPGRFSGRQFSNSRSEMNVSTLELGDSALYLCASTSDPGALYEQYFGPGTRLTVT.

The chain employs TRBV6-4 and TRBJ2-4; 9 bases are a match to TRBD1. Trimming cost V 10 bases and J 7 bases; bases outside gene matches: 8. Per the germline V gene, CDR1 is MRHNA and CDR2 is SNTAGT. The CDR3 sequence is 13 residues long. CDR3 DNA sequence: TGTGCCACCGCGACAGGGGGAGATAACATTCAGTACTTC. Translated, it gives CATATGGDNIQYF.

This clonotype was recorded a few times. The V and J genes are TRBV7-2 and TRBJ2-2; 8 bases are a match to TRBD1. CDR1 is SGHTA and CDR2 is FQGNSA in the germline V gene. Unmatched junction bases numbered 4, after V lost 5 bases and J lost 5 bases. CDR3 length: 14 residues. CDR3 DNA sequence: TGTGCCAGCAGCCCCAGGGGGCGTACCGGGGAGCTGTTTTTT. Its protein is CASSPRGRTGELFF.

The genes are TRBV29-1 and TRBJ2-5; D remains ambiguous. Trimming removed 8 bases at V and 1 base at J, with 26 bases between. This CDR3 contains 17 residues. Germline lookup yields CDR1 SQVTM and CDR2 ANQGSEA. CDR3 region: CSLSRPGVGSLQETQYF. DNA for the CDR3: TGCAGCCTCAGCCGGCCCGGTGTTGGATCTCTCCAAGAGACCCAGTACTTC.

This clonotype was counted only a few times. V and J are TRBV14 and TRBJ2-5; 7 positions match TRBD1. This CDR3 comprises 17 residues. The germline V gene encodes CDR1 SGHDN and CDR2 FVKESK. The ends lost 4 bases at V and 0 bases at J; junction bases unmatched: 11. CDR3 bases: TGTGCCAGCAGCCGACCCTTGGGACAGACTAACCAAGAGACCCAGTACTTC. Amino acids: CASSRPLGQTNQETQYF.

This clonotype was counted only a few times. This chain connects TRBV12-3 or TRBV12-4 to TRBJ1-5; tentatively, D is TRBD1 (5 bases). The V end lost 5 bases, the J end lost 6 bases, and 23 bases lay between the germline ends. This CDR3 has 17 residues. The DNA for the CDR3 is TGTGCCAGCAGTGCCCACCCCCGGGACGTTGGATTTCAGCCCCAGCATTTT. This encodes CASSAHPRDVGFQPQHF.

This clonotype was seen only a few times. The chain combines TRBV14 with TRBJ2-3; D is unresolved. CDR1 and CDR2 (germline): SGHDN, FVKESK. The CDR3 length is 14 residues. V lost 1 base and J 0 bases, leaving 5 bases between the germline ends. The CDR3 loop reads CASSQGFSTDTQYF. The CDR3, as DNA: TGTGCCAGCAGCCAAGGGTTCAGCACAGATACGCAGTATTTT.

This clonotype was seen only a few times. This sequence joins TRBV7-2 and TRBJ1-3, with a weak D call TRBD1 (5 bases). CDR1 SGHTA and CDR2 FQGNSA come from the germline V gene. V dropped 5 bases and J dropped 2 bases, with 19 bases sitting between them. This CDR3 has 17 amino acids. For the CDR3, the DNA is TGTGCCAGCAGCCCGGGGGTATACAATTTGGCTGGAAACACCATATATTTT. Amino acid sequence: CASSPGVYNLAGNTIYF.

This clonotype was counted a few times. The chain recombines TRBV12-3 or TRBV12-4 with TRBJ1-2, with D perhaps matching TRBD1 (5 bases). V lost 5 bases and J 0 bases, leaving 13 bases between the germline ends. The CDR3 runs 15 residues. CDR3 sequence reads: CASSPGRASNYGYTF. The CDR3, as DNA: TGTGCCAGCAGTCCAGGGAGGGCCTCTAACTATGGCTACACCTTC.

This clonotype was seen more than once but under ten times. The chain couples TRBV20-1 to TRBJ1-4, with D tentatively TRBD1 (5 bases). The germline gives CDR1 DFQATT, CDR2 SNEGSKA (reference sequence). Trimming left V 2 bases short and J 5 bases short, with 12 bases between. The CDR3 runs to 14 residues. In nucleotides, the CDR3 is TGCAGTGCTAGAACCGGGACCACGAATGAAAAACTGTTTTTT. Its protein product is CSARTGTTNEKLFF.

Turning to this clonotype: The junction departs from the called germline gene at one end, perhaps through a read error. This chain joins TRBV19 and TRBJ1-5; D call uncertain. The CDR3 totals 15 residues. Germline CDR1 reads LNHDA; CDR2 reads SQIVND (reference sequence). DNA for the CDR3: TGTGACAGTAGTATAGATCGGTCGGGGAATCAGCCCCAGCATTTT. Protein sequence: CDSSIDRSGNQPQHF.

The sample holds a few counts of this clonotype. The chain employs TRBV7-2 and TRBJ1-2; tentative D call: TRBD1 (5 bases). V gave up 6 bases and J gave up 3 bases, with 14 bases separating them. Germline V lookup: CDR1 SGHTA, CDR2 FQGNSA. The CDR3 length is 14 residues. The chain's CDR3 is CASRGTLGDYGYTF. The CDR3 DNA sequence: TGTGCCAGCAGGGGGACGTTGGGGGACTATGGCTACACCTTC.

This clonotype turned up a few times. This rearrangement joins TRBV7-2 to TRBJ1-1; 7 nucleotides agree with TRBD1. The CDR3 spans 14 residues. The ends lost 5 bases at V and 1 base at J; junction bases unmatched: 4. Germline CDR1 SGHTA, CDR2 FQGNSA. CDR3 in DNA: TGTGCCAGCAGCACCAGGGGGTGGAACACTGAAGCTTTCTTT. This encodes CASSTRGWNTEAFF.

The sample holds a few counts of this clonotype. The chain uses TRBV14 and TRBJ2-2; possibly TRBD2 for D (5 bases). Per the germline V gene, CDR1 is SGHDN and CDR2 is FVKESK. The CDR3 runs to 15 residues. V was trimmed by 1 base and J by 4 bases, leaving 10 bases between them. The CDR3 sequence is CASSQVRELTGELFF. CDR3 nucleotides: TGTGCCAGCAGCCAAGTAAGGGAGCTCACCGGGGAGCTGTTTTTT.

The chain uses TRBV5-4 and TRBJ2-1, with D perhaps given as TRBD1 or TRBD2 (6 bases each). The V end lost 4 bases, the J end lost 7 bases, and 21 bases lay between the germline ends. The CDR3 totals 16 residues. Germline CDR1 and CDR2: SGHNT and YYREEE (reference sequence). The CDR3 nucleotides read TGTGCCAGCAGCCGGGCAGGGGCTCAGGAGGGGAATGAGCAGTTCTTC. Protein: CASSRAGAQEGNEQFF.

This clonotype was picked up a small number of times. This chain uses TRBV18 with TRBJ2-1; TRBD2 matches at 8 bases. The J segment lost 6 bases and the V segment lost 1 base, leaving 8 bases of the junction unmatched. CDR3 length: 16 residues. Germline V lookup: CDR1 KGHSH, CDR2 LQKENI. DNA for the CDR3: TGTGCCAGCTCACCACGAGCGGGAGTCCTGAGCAATGAGCAGTTCTTC. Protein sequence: CASSPRAGVLSNEQFF.

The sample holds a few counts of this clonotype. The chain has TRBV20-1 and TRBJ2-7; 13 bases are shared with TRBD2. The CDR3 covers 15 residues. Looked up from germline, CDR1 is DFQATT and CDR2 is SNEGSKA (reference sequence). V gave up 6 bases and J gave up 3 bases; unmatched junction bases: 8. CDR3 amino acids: CSATAGTSGIYEQYF. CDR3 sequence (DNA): TGCAGTGCCACAGCCGGGACTAGCGGGATCTACGAGCAGTACTTC.

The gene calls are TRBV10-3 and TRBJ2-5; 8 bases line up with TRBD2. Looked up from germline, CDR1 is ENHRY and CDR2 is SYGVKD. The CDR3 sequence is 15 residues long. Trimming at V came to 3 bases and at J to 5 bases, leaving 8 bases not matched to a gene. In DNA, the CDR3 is TGTGCCATCAGTGAAAGCGGGAGAGGTGGGGAGACCCAGTACTTC. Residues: CAISESGRGGETQYF.

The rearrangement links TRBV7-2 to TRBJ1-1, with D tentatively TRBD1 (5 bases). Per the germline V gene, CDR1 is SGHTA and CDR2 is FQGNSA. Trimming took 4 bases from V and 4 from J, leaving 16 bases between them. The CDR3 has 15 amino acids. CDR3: CASSSPRGWATEAFF. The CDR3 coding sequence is TGTGCCAGCAGCTCACCGAGGGGATGGGCCACTGAAGCTTTCTTT.

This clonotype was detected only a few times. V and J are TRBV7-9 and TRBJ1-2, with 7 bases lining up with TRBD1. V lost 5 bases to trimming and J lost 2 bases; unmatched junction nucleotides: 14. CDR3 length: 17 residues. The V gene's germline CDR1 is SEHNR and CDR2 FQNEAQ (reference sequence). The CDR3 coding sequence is TGTGCCAGCAGCAGCACCAAGGGACAGTGGGACAACTATGGCTACACCTTC. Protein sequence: CASSSTKGQWDNYGYTF.

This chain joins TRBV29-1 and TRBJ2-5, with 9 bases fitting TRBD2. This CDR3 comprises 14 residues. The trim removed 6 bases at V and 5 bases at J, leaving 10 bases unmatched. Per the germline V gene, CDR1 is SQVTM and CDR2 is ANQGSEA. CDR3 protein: CSVPPGLAYETQYF. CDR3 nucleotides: TGCAGCGTGCCCCCGGGACTAGCATACGAGACCCAGTACTTC.

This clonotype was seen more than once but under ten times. Here the CDR3 DNA reads TGTGCCAGCAGCATGGGACAGGGAATTGAAAAACTGTTTTTT. The encoded protein is CASSMGQGIEKLFF. The chain couples TRBV21-1 to TRBJ1-4; the table's D call TRBD1 went unverified against the DNA. TRBV21-1 is a recognized pseudogene. CDR3 length equals 14 residues.

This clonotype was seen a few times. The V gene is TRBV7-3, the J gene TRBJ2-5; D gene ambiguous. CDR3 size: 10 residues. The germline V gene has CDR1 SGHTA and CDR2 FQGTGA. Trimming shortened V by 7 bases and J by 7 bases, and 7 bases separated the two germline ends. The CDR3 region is CASIFVTQYF. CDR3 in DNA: TGTGCCAGCATCTTTGTGACCCAGTACTTC.

DNA for the CDR3: TGCGCCAGCAGCCCGATGGGGGGCGAGACCCAGTACTTC. Translation: CASSPMGGETQYF. The V and J genes are TRBV5-1 and TRBJ2-5; D is possibly TRBD1 or TRBD2 (6 bases each). The germline V gene encodes CDR1 SGHRS and CDR2 YFSETQ. Between the trimmed V and J ends, which lost 4 bases and 5 bases, there was a span of 12 bases. CDR3 size: 13 residues. Complete variable domain (other parts from reference TRBV5-1 and TRBJ2-5): KAGVTQTPRYLIKTRGQQVTLSCSPISGHRSVSWYQQTPGQGLQFLFEYFSETQRNKGNFPGRFSGRQFSNSRSEMNVSTLELGDSALYLCASSPMGGETQYFGPGTRLLVL.

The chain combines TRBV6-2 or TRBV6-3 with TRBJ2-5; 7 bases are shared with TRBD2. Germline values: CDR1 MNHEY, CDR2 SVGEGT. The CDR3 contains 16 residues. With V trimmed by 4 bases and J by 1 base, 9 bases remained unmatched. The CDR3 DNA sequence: TGTGCCAGCAGTTCGGGGATTAGCGGGTTCCAAGAGACCCAGTACTTC. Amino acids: CASSSGISGFQETQYF.

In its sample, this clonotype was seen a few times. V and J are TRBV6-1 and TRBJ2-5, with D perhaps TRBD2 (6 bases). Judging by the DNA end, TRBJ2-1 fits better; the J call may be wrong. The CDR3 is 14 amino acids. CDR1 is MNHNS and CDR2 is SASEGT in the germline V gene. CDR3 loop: CASSDNGSGNEQFF. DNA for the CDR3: TGTGCCAGCAGTGATAACGGGAGTGGCAATGAGCAGTTCTTC.

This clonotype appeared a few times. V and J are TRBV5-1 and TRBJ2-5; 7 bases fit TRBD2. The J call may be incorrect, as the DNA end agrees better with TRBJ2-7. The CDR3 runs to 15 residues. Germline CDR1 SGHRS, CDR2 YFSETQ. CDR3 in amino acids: CASSLSSSGLYEQYF. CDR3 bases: TGCGCCAGCAGCTTGTCGTCTAGCGGACTCTACGAGCAGTACTTC.

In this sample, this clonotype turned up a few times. The chain's CDR3 is CASSLGRQGGETQYF. In DNA, the CDR3 is TGTGCCAGCAGCTTGGGCCGGCAGGGGGGAGAGACCCAGTACTTC. The chain has TRBV5-8 and TRBJ2-5; tentative D call: TRBD1 (7 bases). Germline values: CDR1 SGHTS, CDR2 YDEGEE. This CDR3 comprises 15 residues. V was pared by 0 bases and J by 4 bases, with 13 bases between.

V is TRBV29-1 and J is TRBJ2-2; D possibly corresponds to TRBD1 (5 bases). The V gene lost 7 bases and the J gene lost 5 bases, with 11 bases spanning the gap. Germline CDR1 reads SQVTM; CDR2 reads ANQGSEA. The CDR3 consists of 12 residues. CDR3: CSASGWTGELFF. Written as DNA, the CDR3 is TGCAGCGCCTCAGGGTGGACCGGGGAGCTGTTTTTT.